This T cell receptor (beta chain) was captured by sequencing in a study of Graves' ophthalmopathy and Graves' hyperthyroidism. Study summary: Prior to any treatment, peripheral blood was collected at the time of initial diagnosis.

RNA served as the template for amplifying TCR beta CDR3 regions. First-round RT-PCR with HTBI primers preceded a second-round multiplex PCR. TCRdb passed the multiplex PCR reads through MiXCR, listing each CDR3 protein once. This sample yields a few hundred thousand distinct CDR3 sequences, of which roughly 16% are seen a single time; more than 9% belongs to the top ten. Study-wide points: Prediction of ophthalmopathy progression reached 70.59% sensitivity and around 72% specificity.

Looked up from germline, CDR1 is SGDLS and CDR2 is YYNGEE. This CDR3 is built from 13 residues. Exclusion covered patients with other autoimmune diseases or uncontrolled infections (as well as pregnancy or lactation). Turning to this clonotype: What it recognizes is unknown. An end of the junction differs from the germline gene, which may be a read error.

Sequencing input: peripheral blood. This chain connects TRBV9 to TRBJ2-5; either TRBD1 or TRBD2 may supply D (5 bases each). This TCR derives from an adult man with Graves' ophthalmopathy. DNA for the CDR3: TGTGCCAGCAGCGACGGGACCCAAGAGACCAAGTACTTC. This gives the protein CASSDGTQETKYF.